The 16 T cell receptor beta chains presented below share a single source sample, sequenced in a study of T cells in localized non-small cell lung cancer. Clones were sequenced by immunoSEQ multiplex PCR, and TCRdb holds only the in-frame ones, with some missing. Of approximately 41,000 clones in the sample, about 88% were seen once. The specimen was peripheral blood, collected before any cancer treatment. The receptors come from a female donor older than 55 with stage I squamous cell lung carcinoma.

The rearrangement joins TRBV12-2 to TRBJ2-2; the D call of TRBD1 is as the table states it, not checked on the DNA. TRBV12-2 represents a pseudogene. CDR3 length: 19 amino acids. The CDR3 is CASRLVCPRTGVITGELFF. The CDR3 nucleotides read TGTGCAAGTCGCTTAGTCTGCCCCCGGACAGGGGTCATAACCGGGGAGCTGTTTTTT.

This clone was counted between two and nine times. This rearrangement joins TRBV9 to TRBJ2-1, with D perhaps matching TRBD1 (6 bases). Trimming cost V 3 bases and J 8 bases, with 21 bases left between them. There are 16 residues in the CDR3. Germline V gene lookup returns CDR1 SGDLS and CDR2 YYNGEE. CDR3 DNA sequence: TGTGCCAGCAGCGCCCGGGCCCTACACAAGGGGGATGAGCAGTTCTTC. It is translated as CASSARALHKGDEQFF.

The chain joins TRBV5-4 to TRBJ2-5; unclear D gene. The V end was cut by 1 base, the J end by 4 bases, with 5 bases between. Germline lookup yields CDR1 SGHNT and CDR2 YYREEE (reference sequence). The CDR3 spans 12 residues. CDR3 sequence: CASSLLPETQYF. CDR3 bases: TGTGCCAGCAGCTTGCTCCCAGAGACCCAGTACTTC.

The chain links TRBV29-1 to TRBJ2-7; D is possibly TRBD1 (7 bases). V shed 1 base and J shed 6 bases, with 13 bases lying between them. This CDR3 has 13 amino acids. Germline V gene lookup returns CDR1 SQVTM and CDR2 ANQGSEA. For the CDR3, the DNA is TGCAGCGTTGAAGGCCAGGGGGGAAGCGAGCAGTACTTC. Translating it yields CSVEGQGGSEQYF.

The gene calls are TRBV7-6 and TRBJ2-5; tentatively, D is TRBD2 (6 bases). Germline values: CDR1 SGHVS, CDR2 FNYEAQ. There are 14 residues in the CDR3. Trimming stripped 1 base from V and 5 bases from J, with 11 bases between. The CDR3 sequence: CASSLGGGRETQYF. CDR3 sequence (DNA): TGTGCCAGCAGCTTAGGTGGGGGGAGGGAGACCCAGTACTTC. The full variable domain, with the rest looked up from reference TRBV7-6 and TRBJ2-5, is GAGVSQSPRYKVTKRGQDVALRCDPISGHVSLYWYRQALGQGPEFLTYFNYEAQQDKSGLPNDRFSAERPEGSISTLTIQRTEQRDSAMYRCASSLGGGRETQYFGPGTRLLVL.

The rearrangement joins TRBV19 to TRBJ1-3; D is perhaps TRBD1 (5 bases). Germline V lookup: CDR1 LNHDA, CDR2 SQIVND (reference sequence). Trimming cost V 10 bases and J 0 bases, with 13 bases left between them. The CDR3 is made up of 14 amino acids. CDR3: CATNMGDSGNTIYF. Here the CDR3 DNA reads TGTGCCACCAACATGGGGGACTCTGGAAACACCATATATTTT.

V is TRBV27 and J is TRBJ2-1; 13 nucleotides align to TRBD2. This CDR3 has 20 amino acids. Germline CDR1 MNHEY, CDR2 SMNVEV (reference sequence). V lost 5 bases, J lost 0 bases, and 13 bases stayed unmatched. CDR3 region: CASSVLPGTSGISSYNEQFF. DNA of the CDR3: TGTGCCAGCAGTGTTCTCCCCGGGACTAGCGGGATTAGCTCCTACAATGAGCAGTTCTTC.

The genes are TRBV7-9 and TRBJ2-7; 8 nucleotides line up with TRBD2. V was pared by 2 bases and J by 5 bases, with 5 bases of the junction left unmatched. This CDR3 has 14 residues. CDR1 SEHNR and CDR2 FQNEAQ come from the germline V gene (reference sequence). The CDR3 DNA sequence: TGTGCCAGCAGCTTAAGCGGGAGTGTCAACGAGCAGTACTTC. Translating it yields CASSLSGSVNEQYF.

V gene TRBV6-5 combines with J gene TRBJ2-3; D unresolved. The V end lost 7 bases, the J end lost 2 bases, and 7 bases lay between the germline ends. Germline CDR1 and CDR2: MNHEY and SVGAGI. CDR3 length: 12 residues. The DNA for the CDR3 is TGTGCCAGCACAGCTTACACAGATACGCAGTATTTT. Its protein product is CASTAYTDTQYF.

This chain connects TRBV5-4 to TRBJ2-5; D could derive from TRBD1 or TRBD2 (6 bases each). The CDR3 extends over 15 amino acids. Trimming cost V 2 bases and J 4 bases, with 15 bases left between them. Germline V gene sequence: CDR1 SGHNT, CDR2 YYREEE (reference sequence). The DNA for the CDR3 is TGTGCCAGCAGCTTATCGGGGGCTAGTTTAGAGACCCAGTACTTC. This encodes CASSLSGASLETQYF.

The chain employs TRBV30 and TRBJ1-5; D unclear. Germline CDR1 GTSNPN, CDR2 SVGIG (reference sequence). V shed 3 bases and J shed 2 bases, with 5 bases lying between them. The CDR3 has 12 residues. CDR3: CAWRVGNQPQHF. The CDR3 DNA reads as TGTGCCTGGAGGGTAGGCAATCAGCCCCAGCATTTT.

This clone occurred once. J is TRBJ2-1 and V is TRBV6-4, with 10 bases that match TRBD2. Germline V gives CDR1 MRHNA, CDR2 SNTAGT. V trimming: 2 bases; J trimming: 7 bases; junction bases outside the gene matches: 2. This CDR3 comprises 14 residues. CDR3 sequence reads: CASSDQAGGNEQFF. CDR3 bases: TGTGCCAGCAGTGACCAAGCGGGAGGGAATGAGCAGTTCTTC.

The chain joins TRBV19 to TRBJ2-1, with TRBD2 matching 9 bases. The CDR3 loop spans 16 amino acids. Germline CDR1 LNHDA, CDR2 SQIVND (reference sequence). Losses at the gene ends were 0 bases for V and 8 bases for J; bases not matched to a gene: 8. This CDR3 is CASSIDLGSGSDEQFF. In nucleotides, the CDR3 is TGTGCCAGTAGTATAGATCTCGGTAGCGGGAGCGATGAGCAGTTCTTC.

The CDR3, as DNA: TGTGCCAGCAGCCCCGACAGGGAAACTCAGCCCCAGCATTTT. Its translation: CASSPDRETQPQHF. The chain combines TRBV7-9 with TRBJ1-5; 7 bases map to TRBD1. In germline, CDR1 is SEHNR, CDR2 FQNEAQ (reference sequence). V dropped 5 bases and J dropped 6; count of bases not matched to a gene: 7. The CDR3 extends over 14 amino acids.

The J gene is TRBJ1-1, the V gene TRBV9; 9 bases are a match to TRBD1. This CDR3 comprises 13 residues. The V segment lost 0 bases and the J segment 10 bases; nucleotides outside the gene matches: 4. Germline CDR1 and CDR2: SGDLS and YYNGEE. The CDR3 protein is CASSVVTGGVAFF. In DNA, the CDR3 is TGTGCCAGCAGCGTAGTGACAGGGGGGGTAGCTTTCTTT.

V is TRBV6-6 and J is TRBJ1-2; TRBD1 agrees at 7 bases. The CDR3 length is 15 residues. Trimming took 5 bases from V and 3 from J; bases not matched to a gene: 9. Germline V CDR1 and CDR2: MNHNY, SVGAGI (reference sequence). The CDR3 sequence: CASSPRQGGDYGYTF. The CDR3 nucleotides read TGTGCCAGCAGTCCTCGACAGGGTGGGGACTATGGCTACACCTTC.